A single sample is the source of the 17 T cell receptor beta chains below, sequenced in a study of early T cells in non-severe SARS-CoV-2 infection. One entry per CDR3 protein, called by TCRdb with MiXCR from the 5' RACE reads. The sample records about 48,000 distinct CDR3 sequences, less than 15% being singletons. The sequencing sample was made of whole blood. The source is an adult who was a healthcare worker with PCR-confirmed SARS-CoV-2 infection or an uninfected control (not recorded which).

The rearrangement links TRBV7-3 to TRBJ2-3; 10 bases fit TRBD2. V dropped 3 bases and J dropped 2; count of bases not matched to a gene: 5. Germline V lookup: CDR1 SGHTA, CDR2 FQGTGA. The CDR3 is 16 residues long. As DNA, the CDR3 is TGTGCCAGCAGCTTGGGACTAGCGCGACACACAGATACGCAGTATTTT. Protein sequence: CASSLGLARHTDTQYF.

This clonotype was found a few times. The rearrangement uses TRBV28 and TRBJ1-3; unclear D gene. Germline CDR1 and CDR2: MDHEN and SYDVKM. The CDR3 spans 14 residues. Trimming removed 6 bases from V and 1 base from J, with 10 bases in between. The CDR3 DNA reads TGTGCCAGCAGCTTCGACCGATCTGGAAACACCATATATTTT. Translation gives CASSFDRSGNTIYF.

This clonotype was detected many times. The J gene is TRBJ2-1, the V gene TRBV24-1; 12 nucleotides line up with TRBD2. J gave up 7 bases and V 5 bases, and 2 bases lay outside the gene matches. CDR3 length: 14 residues. Germline CDR1 and CDR2: KGHDR and SFDVKD. The CDR3 bases are TGTGCCACCAGTGGGACTAGCGGGGTGAATGAGCAGTTCTTC. Its protein is CATSGTSGVNEQFF.

This clonotype was seen a few times. J is TRBJ1-5 and V is TRBV6-5; D not resolved. V lost 6 bases and J 5 bases, leaving 14 bases between the germline ends. The CDR3 runs to 14 residues. In germline, CDR1 is MNHEY, CDR2 SVGAGI. The CDR3 protein is CASRFRSTDQPQHF. DNA for the CDR3: TGTGCCAGCAGGTTTAGGAGTACGGATCAGCCCCAGCATTTT.

The chain recombines TRBV20-1 with TRBJ1-2, with D unclear. The CDR3 length is 17 residues. Germline lookup yields CDR1 DFQATT and CDR2 SNEGSKA (reference sequence). The V end was cut by 4 bases, the J end by 0 bases, with 21 bases between. This CDR3 is CSATPVGKPRPNYGYTF. The CDR3 DNA is TGCAGTGCTACACCTGTGGGAAAACCTAGACCTAACTATGGCTACACCTTC.

This clonotype came up many times. The chain combines TRBV16 with TRBJ1-1, with D hard to call. Germline CDR1 is KGHSY and CDR2 is FQNENV. V lost 0 bases, J lost 4 bases, and 6 bases lay in between. The CDR3 spans 13 residues. The CDR3 reads CASSQSGGTEAFF. For the CDR3, the DNA is TGTGCCAGCAGCCAATCAGGAGGCACTGAAGCTTTCTTT.

In its sample, this clonotype was seen many times. The V call is TRBV5-6, the J call TRBJ2-1; D not certain. The CDR3 contains 14 residues. Germline V gene data show CDR1 as SGHDT and CDR2 as YYEEEE. V gave up 0 bases and J gave up 10 bases, with 14 bases separating them. Here the CDR3 DNA reads TGTGCCAGCAGCTTGGGGGCCCGCCCCGAGGAGCAGTTCTTC. It yields the protein CASSLGARPEEQFF.

This clonotype was detected ten times or more. The germline gene is not matched at one end of the junction; a read error may be the cause. V and J are TRBV6-6 and TRBJ1-2; D is uncertain. The CDR3 has 11 residues. CDR1 is MNHNY and CDR2 is SVGAGI in the germline V gene (reference sequence). CDR3 coding DNA: TGTGCCAGCAGTTTTAACCATGGCTACACCTTC. Encoded protein: CASSFNHGYTF.

This clonotype was found many times. The genes are TRBV10-3 and TRBJ2-3; D ambiguous. The germline CDR1 and CDR2 sequences are ENHRY and SYGVKD. There are 13 residues in the CDR3. V gave up 0 bases and J gave up 5 bases, with 6 bases separating them. The CDR3 sequence is CAISESALDTQYF. The CDR3, as DNA: TGTGCCATCAGTGAGTCGGCTTTAGATACGCAGTATTTT.

This clonotype was seen at least ten times. The V call is TRBV20-1, the J call TRBJ2-7, with D possibly being TRBD2 (6 bases). V was cut by 1 base and J by 0 bases, with 13 bases left in between. CDR1 and CDR2 from the germline V gene are DFQATT and SNEGSKA (reference sequence). CDR3 length: 15 residues. The CDR3 is CSARGNSGLSYEQYF. For the CDR3, the DNA is TGCAGTGCTAGAGGGAATAGCGGCCTCTCCTACGAGCAGTACTTC.

There are a few counts of this clonotype. The rearrangement joins TRBV29-1 to TRBJ1-3, with D unclear. V lost 2 bases to trimming and J lost 0 bases, with 2 bases between them. Germline values: CDR1 SQVTM, CDR2 ANQGSEA. The CDR3 runs to 12 residues. CDR3 bases: TGCAGCGTTGAAATCTCTGGAAACACCATATATTTT. As protein: CSVEISGNTIYF.

This clonotype was observed a few times. The chain links TRBV2 to TRBJ2-3; D is uncertain. CDR3 size: 14 residues. Germline V CDR1 and CDR2: SNHLY, FYNNEI. The V end lost 10 bases, the J end lost 0 bases, and 14 bases lay between the germline ends. The CDR3, as DNA: TGTGCCACCACTCTGCGGTCTAGCACAGATACGCAGTATTTT. Translation: CATTLRSSTDTQYF.

This clonotype was seen ten or more times. V and J are TRBV20-1 and TRBJ1-4; D may be TRBD1 (5 bases). Germline V gives CDR1 DFQATT, CDR2 SNEGSKA (reference sequence). This CDR3 region has 15 residues. The V gene lost 3 bases and the J gene lost 3 bases, with 14 bases spanning the gap. CDR3 sequence reads: CSASGYGAANEKLFF. DNA for the CDR3: TGCAGTGCTAGTGGCTACGGGGCGGCTAATGAAAAACTGTTTTTT.

This clonotype appeared a few times. The chain links TRBV6-6 to TRBJ2-7; 7 bases match TRBD1. Germline V gives CDR1 MNHNY, CDR2 SVGAGI (reference sequence). The V segment lost 6 bases and the J segment 3 bases; nucleotides outside the gene matches: 11. The CDR3 is made up of 15 amino acids. The CDR3 DNA reads TGTGCCAGCAGAAACAGGGGTGAGGGCCTCTACGAGCAGTACTTC. Encoded protein: CASRNRGEGLYEQYF.

This clonotype was detected ten times or more. The CDR3 here is CASSQESQGSQPQHF. CDR3 coding DNA: TGTGCCAGCAGCCAAGAGTCCCAGGGAAGCCAGCCCCAGCATTTT. This chain uses TRBV4-2 with TRBJ1-5, with TRBD1 as a possible D gene (5 bases). This CDR3 contains 15 residues. Trimming shortened V by 0 bases and J by 7 bases, and 13 bases separated the two germline ends. Per the germline V gene, CDR1 is LGHNA and CDR2 is YNFKEQ.

This clonotype was seen only a few times. This CDR3 reads CASRVRGYEQYF. CDR3 in DNA: TGTGCCAGCAGGGTACGGGGCTACGAGCAGTACTTC. This rearrangement joins TRBV28 to TRBJ2-7, with D possibly being TRBD2 (5 bases). V lost 6 bases and J lost 3, with 9 bases in between. This CDR3 comprises 12 residues. Germline CDR1 is MDHEN and CDR2 is SYDVKM.

This clonotype was seen at least ten times. The chain recombines TRBV12-3 or TRBV12-4 with TRBJ2-4; D is unclear. The germline V and J ends were trimmed by 3 bases and 13 bases, with 16 bases remaining between them. There are 13 residues in the CDR3. In nucleotides, the CDR3 is TGTGCCAGCAGTTTTAACATAATGGCCATCCAGTACTTC. The encoded protein is CASSFNIMAIQYF.